This T cell receptor (beta chain) was identified in a study of Ad26.COV2.S vaccination and SARS-CoV-2 variants. Study-wide background: Sample donor was a member of the COV1001 Ad26.COV2.S trial arm. Study-level points and caveats: Substantial post-vaccination breadth of spike-specific CD8+ and CD4+ T cell responses was reported. Non-spike TCR breadth showed similarity between vaccine and placebo recipients.

V was trimmed by 2 bases and J by 6 bases, leaving 7 bases between them. Per germline, CDR1 SGHTA and CDR2 FQGNSA. CDR3 size: 12 residues. Assay used: immunoSEQ multiplex PCR; TCRdb lists only in-frame clones, some missing. The repertoire has 400,000 or so clones, 75% to 90% of them found once; the top ten carry roughly 3%. Documented treatment: roughly 19 received Ad26.COV2.S at low or high dose, single or two shots; about 5 received placebo; per-sample allocation not given. Collection of the samples took place on day 63 after the first injection of vaccine or placebo. Boston hosted the donor, who was an adult aged 18-55 years. Regarding this clone: Antigen specificity is unknown.

The clonotype comes from a person between 18 and 59 years old who received the Ad26.COV2.S COVID-19 vaccine or a placebo. This chain joins TRBV7-2 and TRBJ1-1, with D hard to call. The starting material was peripheral blood, obtained in a trial of Ad26.COV2.S vaccine versus placebo. CDR3 region: CASSLLPPEAFF. DNA for the CDR3: TGTGCCAGCAGCTTACTCCCCCCTGAAGCTTTCTTT.